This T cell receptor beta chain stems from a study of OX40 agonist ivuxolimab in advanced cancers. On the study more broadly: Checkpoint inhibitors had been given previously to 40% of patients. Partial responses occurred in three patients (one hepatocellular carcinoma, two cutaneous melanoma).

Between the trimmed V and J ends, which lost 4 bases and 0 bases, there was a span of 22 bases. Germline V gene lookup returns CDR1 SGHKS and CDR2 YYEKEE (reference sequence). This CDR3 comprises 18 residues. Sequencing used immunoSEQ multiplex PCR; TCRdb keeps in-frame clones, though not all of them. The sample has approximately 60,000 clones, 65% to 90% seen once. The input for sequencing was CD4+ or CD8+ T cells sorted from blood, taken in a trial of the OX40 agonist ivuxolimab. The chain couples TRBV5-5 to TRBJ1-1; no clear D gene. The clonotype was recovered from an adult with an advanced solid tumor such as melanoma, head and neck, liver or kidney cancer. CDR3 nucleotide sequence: TGTGCCAGCAGCGAAACTCCTAGGATACCGATAATGAACACTGAAGCTTTCTTT. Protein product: CASSETPRIPIMNTEAFF.